These 31 T cell receptor beta chains were sequenced from one sample in a study of neoadjuvant anti-PD-1 for oral cavity cancer. Noted time point: after neoadjuvant nivolumab, at surgical resection. Clones were read by immunoSEQ multiplex PCR, and TCRdb kept only the in-frame ones, dropping some. The sample yields 20,000 to 30,000 clones, 26% seen once. This material consisted of tumor tissue, taken after nivolumab (anti-PD-1) treatment. These receptors were taken from a person aged 35 to 85 with oral cavity squamous cell carcinoma.

This clone was found a few times. This sequence joins TRBV11-3 and TRBJ2-2; tentative D call: TRBD2 (6 bases). Germline CDR1 SGHNT, CDR2 YENEEA. The CDR3 sequence is 14 residues long. Trimming cost V 4 bases and J 4 bases, with 10 bases left between them. The CDR3 protein is CASSSVGGTGELFF. CDR3 nucleotide sequence: TGTGCCAGCAGCTCCGTCGGGGGCACCGGGGAGCTGTTTTTT.

The chain employs TRBV9 and TRBJ2-7; 8 nucleotides align to TRBD2. The V gene end was trimmed by 0 bases and the J gene end by 5 bases; junction bases not matched to a gene: 1. Germline V CDR1 and CDR2: SGDLS, YYNGEE. The CDR3 consists of 13 residues. CDR3 coding DNA: TGTGCCAGCAGCGTAGTCGGGGGGGACGAGCAGTACTTC. Protein: CASSVVGGDEQYF.

The V gene is TRBV15, the J gene TRBJ1-1, with 7 bases fitting TRBD1. Germline V gives CDR1 LNHNV, CDR2 YYDKDF (reference sequence). Losses at the gene ends were 2 bases for V and 1 base for J; bases not matched to a gene: 10. The CDR3 has 17 amino acids. CDR3 nucleotide sequence: TGTGCCACCAGCAGAACCCGACAGGGACCGGGGAACACTGAAGCTTTCTTT. Its protein is CATSRTRQGPGNTEAFF.

The chain employs TRBV5-1 and TRBJ2-5; TRBD2 matches at 13 bases. With V trimmed by 7 bases and J by 1 base, 4 bases remained unmatched. The germline CDR1 and CDR2 sequences are SGHRS and YFSETQ. The CDR3 runs to 15 residues. The CDR3 loop reads CASGGLAGSQETQYF. The CDR3 region has the DNA TGCGCCAGCGGGGGACTAGCGGGGTCCCAAGAGACCCAGTACTTC. Full variable domain (outside the CDR3, taken from reference TRBV5-1 and TRBJ2-5): KAGVTQTPRYLIKTRGQQVTLSCSPISGHRSVSWYQQTPGQGLQFLFEYFSETQRNKGNFPGRFSGRQFSNSRSEMNVSTLELGDSALYLCASGGLAGSQETQYFGPGTRLLVL.

This clone showed up many times. This chain connects TRBV25-1 to TRBJ2-7; D perhaps matches TRBD2 (6 bases). Germline lookup yields CDR1 MGHDK and CDR2 SYGVNS. This CDR3 spans 14 amino acids. The V end lost 5 bases, the J end lost 0 bases, and 11 bases lay between the germline ends. CDR3 sequence reads: CASSREEGSYEQYF. The CDR3, as DNA: TGTGCCAGCAGTCGTGAGGAGGGCTCCTACGAGCAGTACTTC.

The V call is TRBV14, the J call TRBJ2-1; 9 positions agree with TRBD1. CDR1 SGHDN and CDR2 FVKESK come from the germline V gene. The CDR3 totals 14 residues. Trimming at V came to 5 bases and at J to 14 bases, leaving 13 bases not matched to a gene. CDR3 residues: CASSEGVRQGDEFF. CDR3 coding DNA: TGTGCCAGCAGCGAAGGGGTCCGACAGGGGGACGAGTTCTTC.

This clone was picked up one time. DNA for the CDR3: TGTGCCAGCAGCACGGACACCTACAATGAGCAGTTCTTC. Protein product: CASSTDTYNEQFF. This sequence joins TRBV5-8 and TRBJ2-1, with a tentative D call TRBD1 (5 bases). The CDR3 length is 13 residues. The ends were cut back, 4 bases at V and 2 bases at J, with 7 bases in the middle. Germline-derived CDR1 and CDR2 are SGHTS and YDEGEE.

V usage is TRBV14 and J usage is TRBJ2-7, with D unclear. Germline lookup yields CDR1 SGHDN and CDR2 FVKESK. V was shortened by 5 bases and J by 2 bases, with 13 bases between the two germline ends. CDR3 length: 14 amino acids. The CDR3 loop is CASSLGRRAYEQYF. Written as DNA, the CDR3 is TGTGCCAGCAGCTTAGGACGAAGGGCCTACGAGCAGTACTTC.

A few counts support this clone. The chain couples TRBV28 to TRBJ1-2, with 11 bases matching TRBD1. V was clipped by 5 bases and J by 8 bases; unmatched bases: 7. The CDR3 length is 14 residues. The V gene's germline CDR1 is MDHEN and CDR2 SYDVKM. The CDR3 coding sequence is TGTGCCAGCAGTGCCGGACAGGGGGCTGAAGGCTACACCTTC. This encodes CASSAGQGAEGYTF.

V gene TRBV5-8 combines with J gene TRBJ2-1, with TRBD1 identical over 11 bases. The germline V gene has CDR1 SGHTS and CDR2 YDEGEE. The trim removed 7 bases at V and 8 bases at J, leaving 8 bases unmatched. The CDR3 length is 14 residues. CDR3 DNA: TGTGCCAGCGCTCGGGGACAGGGGGTATATGAGCAGTTCTTC. Encoded protein: CASARGQGVYEQFF.

This clone was counted only a few times. This rearrangement joins TRBV27 to TRBJ1-2, with D possibly being TRBD1 (5 bases). The V gene's germline CDR1 is MNHEY and CDR2 SMNVEV (reference sequence). The V end lost 5 bases, the J end lost 5 bases, and 12 bases lay between the germline ends. The CDR3 covers 13 residues. CDR3 region: CASSRGRVYGYTF. The CDR3 nucleotides are TGTGCCAGCAGTCGGGGACGGGTATATGGCTACACCTTC.

The chain links TRBV20-1 to TRBJ2-7; D may be TRBD2 (5 bases). Germline V gene sequence: CDR1 DFQATT, CDR2 SNEGSKA (reference sequence). The ends were cut back, 6 bases at V and 4 bases at J, with 7 bases in the middle. There are 10 residues in the CDR3. The CDR3 DNA sequence: TGCAGTGCGGAGGTTTACGAGCAGTACTTC. Translated: CSAEVYEQYF.

There are a few counts of this clone. The V and J genes are TRBV15 and TRBJ1-5; D is possibly TRBD1 (6 bases). V lost 2 bases and J 6 bases, leaving 14 bases between the germline ends. The CDR3 extends over 15 amino acids. Per germline, CDR1 LNHNV and CDR2 YYDKDF (reference sequence). The CDR3 reads CATSRPRGRGQPQHF. The CDR3 DNA reads TGTGCCACCAGCAGACCCAGGGGACGAGGTCAGCCCCAGCATTTT.

There are a few counts of this clone. The gene calls are TRBV19 and TRBJ1-5, with D maybe TRBD1 (6 bases). Trimming cost V 9 bases and J 3 bases, with 18 bases left between them. The length of the CDR3 is 15 residues. In germline, CDR1 is LNHDA, CDR2 SQIVND (reference sequence). Here the CDR3 reads CASRGGQGLNQPQHF. The CDR3 coding sequence is TGTGCCAGCAGAGGGGGGCAGGGGCTCAATCAGCCCCAGCATTTT.

This clone was observed a few times. The chain recombines TRBV25-1 with TRBJ1-5; D gene unclear. The V gene lost 1 base and the J gene lost 5 bases, with 6 bases spanning the gap. Germline V gives CDR1 MGHDK, CDR2 SYGVNS. The CDR3 contains 13 residues. CDR3 DNA: TGTGCCAGCAGTGAATTTGAATATCAGCCCCAGCATTTT. It codes for CASSEFEYQPQHF.

This chain uses TRBV7-9 with TRBJ2-5; D possibly corresponds to TRBD1 (6 bases). The germline CDR1 and CDR2 sequences are SEHNR and FQNEAQ (reference sequence). Between the trimmed V and J ends, which lost 5 bases and 7 bases, there was a span of 20 bases. The CDR3 runs to 15 residues. The DNA for the CDR3 is TGTGCCAGCAGCCCTCCCACACAGGGAATTTGGACCCAGTACTTC. Protein product: CASSPPTQGIWTQYF. Variable domain in full (rest from reference TRBV7-9 and TRBJ2-5): DTGVSQNPRHKITKRGQNVTFRCDPISEHNRLYWYRQTLGQGPEFLTYFQNEAQLEKSRLLSDRFSAERPKGSFSTLEIQRTEQGDSAMYLCASSPPTQGIWTQYFGPGTRLLVL.

The V and J genes are TRBV4-1 and TRBJ2-3; no firm D call. The germline gives CDR1 MGHRA, CDR2 YSYEKL. V gave up 1 base and J gave up 2 bases, with 13 bases separating them. The CDR3 extends over 16 amino acids. CDR3 coding DNA: TGCGCCAGCAGCCAAGGCAACCCTGGCTCCACAGATACGCAGTATTTT. This sequence encodes CASSQGNPGSTDTQYF.

This clone appeared a few times. V gene TRBV5-5 combines with J gene TRBJ2-2; D remains unclear. CDR1 and CDR2 (germline): SGHKS, YYEKEE (reference sequence). The length of the CDR3 is 12 residues. V was shortened by 4 bases and J by 1 base, with 2 bases between the two germline ends. Here the CDR3 reads CASSRNTGELFF. The CDR3, as DNA: TGTGCCAGCAGCCGGAACACCGGGGAGCTGTTTTTT.

Many counts were recorded for this clone. This chain uses TRBV9 with TRBJ2-3; 7 nucleotides match TRBD2. The CDR3 contains 14 residues. Germline CDR1 SGDLS, CDR2 YYNGEE. J was trimmed by 1 base and V by 3 bases; bases with no gene match: 2. The CDR3 DNA follows: TGTGCCAGCAGCGGGGGGAGGGGCACAGATACGCAGTATTTT. Translation gives CASSGGRGTDTQYF.

This clone was picked up a small number of times. The chain carries TRBV6-5 and TRBJ2-1, with 7 bases identical to TRBD1. The germline gives CDR1 MNHEY, CDR2 SVGAGI. The J segment lost 5 bases and the V segment lost 5 bases, leaving 6 bases of the junction unmatched. The CDR3 is made up of 14 amino acids. The CDR3 here is CASSPSTGDNEQFF. For the CDR3, the DNA is TGTGCCAGCAGTCCCTCCACAGGGGACAATGAGCAGTTCTTC.

This clone was counted only a few times. The chain joins TRBV27 to TRBJ1-2; a weak D match, TRBD1 (6 bases). Germline CDR1 and CDR2: MNHEY and SMNVEV (reference sequence). The CDR3 is 18 residues long. V was trimmed by 6 bases and J by 6 bases, leaving 29 bases between them. For the CDR3, the DNA is TGTGCCAGCAGCCGGATCCAGGGGCATTCCGATTTGGCCCATGGCTACACCTTC. This gives the protein CASSRIQGHSDLAHGYTF.

This sequence joins TRBV4-1 and TRBJ2-7, with 8 nucleotides matching TRBD1. Germline V CDR1 and CDR2: MGHRA, YSYEKL. The CDR3 has 15 amino acids. V lost 1 base, J lost 6 bases, and 8 bases stayed unmatched. In nucleotides, the CDR3 is TGCGCCAGCAGCCAAGTGTTCCGGACAGGGTCCGAGCAGTACTTC. It encodes CASSQVFRTGSEQYF.

This clone was seen a handful of times. This chain uses TRBV15 with TRBJ2-7; D possibly matches TRBD1 or TRBD2 (6 bases each). V lost 3 bases and J 5 bases, leaving 14 bases between the germline ends. Germline V gene data show CDR1 as LNHNV and CDR2 as YYDKDF (reference sequence). This CDR3 region has 14 residues. Here the CDR3 reads CATSSPSRGDEQYF. As DNA, the CDR3 is TGTGCCACCAGCAGCCCCTCAAGGGGGGACGAGCAGTACTTC.

The chain combines TRBV4-2 with TRBJ2-7, with D perhaps TRBD2 (5 bases). V was trimmed by 0 bases and J by 0 bases, leaving 9 bases between them. The germline V gene has CDR1 LGHNA and CDR2 YNFKEQ. The CDR3 has 15 amino acids. The CDR3 region has the DNA TGTGCCAGCAGCCAAGAAACGGGAAGCTCCTACGAGCAGTACTTC. Encoded protein: CASSQETGSSYEQYF.

The gene calls are TRBV21-1 and TRBJ1-2; TRBD1, the table's D call, was not compared with the DNA. TRBV21-1 is classified as a pseudogene. The CDR3 runs to 13 residues. CDR3 nucleotide sequence: TGTGCCAGCAGCAGGGACAGGGTCCATGGCTACACCTTC. This encodes CASSRDRVHGYTF.

This clone has ten or more counts. The rearrangement uses TRBV30 and TRBJ1-1; D is undetermined. Germline V gene data show CDR1 as GTSNPN and CDR2 as SVGIG (reference sequence). The CDR3 contains 11 residues. Trimming pared 6 bases from V and 11 bases from J, leaving 16 bases between. In DNA, the CDR3 is TGTGCCTGCGACTACTCCCCCCCCGCTTTCTTT. Translating gives CACDYSPPAFF.

This clone has more than one count but fewer than ten. V gene TRBV5-1 combines with J gene TRBJ2-5; tentatively, D is TRBD2 (6 bases). This CDR3 contains 12 residues. The V end was cut by 7 bases, the J end by 5 bases, with 12 bases between. Per germline, CDR1 SGHRS and CDR2 YFSETQ. The CDR3 spells CASYQSGETQYF. The CDR3 DNA sequence: TGCGCCAGCTACCAGAGCGGGGAGACCCAGTACTTC.

The chain employs TRBV28 and TRBJ1-2, with TRBD1 matching 9 bases. The CDR3 has 19 residues. The germline V gene has CDR1 MDHEN and CDR2 SYDVKM. V dropped 2 bases and J dropped 4; count of bases not matched to a gene: 17. The CDR3 loop is CASSLNALFHRGRPYGYTF. The DNA for the CDR3 is TGTGCCAGCAGTTTAAACGCCCTCTTTCACAGGGGGCGCCCCTATGGCTACACCTTC.

The chain employs TRBV9 and TRBJ2-1; D ambiguous. The CDR3 is 12 amino acids. The germline V gene encodes CDR1 SGDLS and CDR2 YYNGEE. Trimming removed 4 bases at V and 5 bases at J, with 7 bases between. CDR3 loop: CASSPPNNEQFF. As DNA, the CDR3 is TGTGCCAGCAGCCCCCCCAACAATGAGCAGTTCTTC.

V and J are TRBV4-1 and TRBJ2-7, with D maybe TRBD1 (6 bases). The CDR3 consists of 14 residues. V shed 4 bases and J shed 5 bases, with 15 bases lying between them. Germline assignment: CDR1 MGHRA and CDR2 YSYEKL. The chain's CDR3 is CASSPWTVAHEQYF. The CDR3 DNA follows: TGCGCCAGCAGCCCATGGACAGTCGCCCACGAGCAGTACTTC.

The rearrangement joins TRBV28 to TRBJ2-7; no clear D gene. Germline-derived CDR1 and CDR2 are MDHEN and SYDVKM. There are 11 residues in the CDR3. Trimming removed 8 bases at V and 2 bases at J, with 7 bases between. The CDR3 DNA sequence: TGTGCCAGCGGCACAACCTACGAGCAGTACTTC. It specifies CASGTTYEQYF.